The 25 T cell receptor beta chains presented below share a single source sample, sequenced in a study of blood T cell repertoires in COVID-19. Profiled with immunoSEQ multiplex PCR; TCRdb holds only in-frame clones, not every one. The sample consists of about 380,000 clones, 85% of them appearing once. The sequencing sample was made of peripheral blood. The receptors stem from a woman aged 18 to 35 with acute or convalescent COVID-19.

This sequence joins TRBV7-6 and TRBJ1-5, with 10 bases lining up with TRBD1. The germline gives CDR1 SGHVS, CDR2 FNYEAQ. Trimming removed 5 bases from V and 6 bases from J; junction bases left unmatched: 7. The CDR3 spans 15 residues. The CDR3 here is CASSLGTGEFQPQHF. The CDR3 region has the DNA TGTGCCAGCAGCCTAGGGACAGGGGAATTTCAGCCCCAGCATTTT.

The chain has TRBV28 and TRBJ2-7; a weak D match, TRBD2 (5 bases). Germline CDR1 MDHEN, CDR2 SYDVKM. The CDR3 consists of 13 residues. V dropped 5 bases and J dropped 7 bases, with 15 bases sitting between them. In nucleotides, the CDR3 is TGTGCCAGCAGTCGCGGGCCCGCTGGAGAGCAGTACTTC. It yields the protein CASSRGPAGEQYF.

The chain carries TRBV5-1 and TRBJ2-4; D unclear. Between the trimmed V and J ends, which lost 0 bases and 0 bases, there was a span of 4 bases. Germline V gives CDR1 SGHRS, CDR2 YFSETQ. The CDR3 is 14 amino acids. This CDR3 reads CASSLDLAKNIQYF. In DNA, the CDR3 is TGCGCCAGCAGCTTGGATCTAGCCAAAAACATTCAGTACTTC.

The rearrangement uses TRBV2 and TRBJ2-3; the D gene is possibly TRBD1 (8 bases). V lost 4 bases and J lost 6, with 14 bases in between. In germline, CDR1 is SNHLY, CDR2 FYNNEI. This CDR3 has 14 amino acids. The CDR3 here is CASSVDREGDTQYF. CDR3 sequence (DNA): TGTGCCAGCAGTGTGGACAGGGAGGGTGATACGCAGTATTTT.

The J gene is TRBJ1-4, the V gene TRBV5-1; the D is unclear. V lost 1 base, J lost 4 bases, and 11 bases lay in between. The CDR3 sequence is 15 residues long. Germline CDR1 reads SGHRS; CDR2 reads YFSETQ. In DNA, the CDR3 is TGCGCCAGCAGCTTGTCAGCGACTAATAATGAAAAACTGTTTTTT. It is translated as CASSLSATNNEKLFF.

V usage is TRBV4-1 and J usage is TRBJ2-2; tentatively, D is TRBD2 (5 bases). V was pared by 4 bases and J by 0 bases, with 18 bases between. This CDR3 contains 18 residues. Germline V lookup: CDR1 MGHRA, CDR2 YSYEKL. This CDR3 reads CASSPRSAERANTGELFF. CDR3 coding DNA: TGCGCCAGCAGCCCAAGATCAGCGGAGAGGGCGAACACCGGGGAGCTGTTTTTT.

This clone has more than one count but fewer than ten. The rearrangement uses TRBV19 and TRBJ1-6; TRBD1 agrees at 8 bases. The CDR3 is made up of 14 amino acids. Per the germline V gene, CDR1 is LNHDA and CDR2 is SQIVND (reference sequence). With 6 bases clipped from V and 2 bases from J, the junction kept 0 bases outside the gene matches. The CDR3: CASSRGPYNSPLHF. In DNA form, the CDR3 reads TGTGCCAGTAGCAGGGGGCCCTATAATTCACCCCTCCACTTT.

This rearrangement joins TRBV20-1 to TRBJ2-1; 8 nucleotides match TRBD2. Losses at the gene ends were 3 bases for V and 8 bases for J; bases not matched to a gene: 12. Germline CDR1 reads DFQATT; CDR2 reads SNEGSKA (reference sequence). This CDR3 is 15 amino acids long. DNA for the CDR3: TGCAGTGCTAGTGGCCGACGAGCGGGAGTAGATGAGCAGTTCTTC. This translates into CSASGRRAGVDEQFF.

This chain links TRBV4-1 with TRBJ1-2; D is ambiguous. This CDR3 has 20 amino acids. Germline-derived CDR1 and CDR2 are MGHRA and YSYEKL. The germline V and J ends were trimmed by 4 bases and 4 bases, with 31 bases remaining between them. The CDR3 loop reads CASSPAQIYPGPTRGYGYTF. CDR3 DNA sequence: TGCGCCAGCAGCCCGGCACAAATTTATCCAGGCCCCACCCGGGGCTATGGCTACACCTTC.

The chain is built from TRBV27 and TRBJ2-7, with 7 bases fitting TRBD2. This CDR3 has 16 residues. V trimming: 4 bases; J trimming: 0 bases; junction bases outside the gene matches: 9. From germline, CDR1 is MNHEY and CDR2 SMNVEV (reference sequence). CDR3 coding DNA: TGTGCCAGCAGTTCACCTCCGGGGACTACCTCCTACGAGCAGTACTTC. Amino acids: CASSSPPGTTSYEQYF.

In its sample, this clone was seen once. V and J are TRBV5-4 and TRBJ2-2; 8 bases agree with TRBD1. The CDR3 sequence is 16 residues long. CDR1 is SGHNT, CDR2 YYREEE, per germline (reference sequence). Trimming removed 3 bases from V and 2 bases from J; junction bases left unmatched: 6. The CDR3 DNA reads as TGTGCCAGCAGCTCAGGGACAGGCTTAAACACCGGGGAGCTGTTTTTT. This translates into CASSSGTGLNTGELFF.

This chain joins TRBV28 and TRBJ2-3; D uncertain. This CDR3 has 14 amino acids. Germline V CDR1 and CDR2: MDHEN, SYDVKM. V lost 2 bases, J lost 5 bases, and 11 bases lay in between. The CDR3 bases are TGTGCCAGCAGTTTACCCTACCCCCGAGATACGCAGTATTTT. Translation gives CASSLPYPRDTQYF.

The chain recombines TRBV6-5 with TRBJ1-4; D is unclear. The CDR3 length is 16 residues. V shed 4 bases and J shed 8 bases, with 20 bases lying between them. Germline CDR1 reads MNHEY; CDR2 reads SVGAGI. CDR3 in DNA: TGTGCCAGCAGTTTCCGGGTCGGTTTGGAGGGCGAAAAACTGTTTTTT. Protein sequence: CASSFRVGLEGEKLFF.

The V and J genes are TRBV2 and TRBJ1-1, with 8 bases fitting TRBD1. This CDR3 comprises 14 residues. With V trimmed by 5 bases and J by 4 bases, 6 bases remained unmatched. The germline V gene encodes CDR1 SNHLY and CDR2 FYNNEI. The CDR3 region has the DNA TGTGCCAGCAGTTGGACAGGGTCTAGCACTGAAGCTTTCTTT. Protein: CASSWTGSSTEAFF.

The rearrangement uses TRBV19 and TRBJ2-3, with D possibly being TRBD2 (6 bases). This CDR3 has 15 residues. Trimming cost V 5 bases and J 2 bases, with 14 bases left between them. Germline-derived CDR1 and CDR2 are LNHDA and SQIVND (reference sequence). CDR3 protein: CASSFRDLLTDTQYF. The CDR3 DNA reads TGTGCCAGTAGTTTCCGGGACTTACTCACAGATACGCAGTATTTT. The full variable domain, its missing parts supplied by reference TRBV19 and TRBJ2-3, is DGGITQSPKYLFRKEGQNVTLSCEQNLNHDAMYWYRQDPGQGLRLIYYSQIVNDFQKGDIAEGYSVSREKKESFPLTVTSAQKNPTAFYLCASSFRDLLTDTQYFGPGTRLTVL.

The chain has TRBV29-1 and TRBJ2-7; no definite D call. Germline CDR1 reads SQVTM; CDR2 reads ANQGSEA. The CDR3 length is 12 residues. The V end lost 7 bases, the J end lost 1 base, and 11 bases lay between the germline ends. CDR3 coding DNA: TGCAGCGCCGCATCAGTATCCTACGAGCAGTACTTC. Translation gives CSAASVSYEQYF.

With respect to this clone: The conserved closing phenylalanine or tryptophan is absent in this CDR3, likely reflecting a read error. This chain links TRBV30 with TRBJ1-2; 7 bases agree with TRBD1. CDR3 length equals 14 residues. Germline CDR1 and CDR2: GTSNPN and SVGIG (reference sequence). Unmatched junction bases numbered 9, after V lost 0 bases and J lost 8 bases. CDR3 sequence reads: CAWSVRGGVKGYTL. DNA for the CDR3: TGTGCCTGGAGTGTACGAGGGGGCGTAAAAGGCTACACCCTC.

V gene TRBV2 combines with J gene TRBJ2-5; 14 bases match TRBD2. The V segment lost 4 bases and the J segment 6 bases; nucleotides outside the gene matches: 7. Germline V lookup: CDR1 SNHLY, CDR2 FYNNEI. The CDR3 totals 16 residues. In DNA, the CDR3 is TGTGCCAGCAGTGGTGGCGGACTAGCGGGGGGAAAGACCCAGTACTTC. Translation gives CASSGGGLAGGKTQYF.

This clone was picked up a small number of times. The gene calls are TRBV5-1 and TRBJ2-7; 7 bases align to TRBD2. V lost 0 bases and J lost 2; bases outside the gene matches: 5. Germline V gene data show CDR1 as SGHRS and CDR2 as YFSETQ. This CDR3 spans 15 amino acids. The CDR3 bases are TGCGCCAGCAGCTTGGAAGGGCGGGGGACCTACGAGCAGTACTTC. Residues: CASSLEGRGTYEQYF.

This chain links TRBV11-2 with TRBJ2-3; 13 positions match TRBD2. The CDR3 covers 17 residues. The V and J ends lost 5 bases and 2 bases, in that order; junction bases with no gene match: 7. Germline V gives CDR1 SGHAT, CDR2 FQNNGV. CDR3 DNA: TGTGCCAGCAGCCCGCCGGGACTAGCGGGGATCACAGATACGCAGTATTTT. This translates into CASSPPGLAGITDTQYF.

This clone has a single count. The gene calls are TRBV4-2 and TRBJ1-6, with unresolved D. The V gene's germline CDR1 is LGHNA and CDR2 YNFKEQ. The CDR3 consists of 16 residues. V was pared by 4 bases and J by 7 bases, with 17 bases between. The CDR3 sequence is CASSPPRPTGNSPLHF. CDR3 sequence (DNA): TGTGCCAGCAGCCCCCCGCGGCCCACGGGGAATTCACCCCTCCACTTT.

V and J are TRBV10-3 and TRBJ1-1; 11 nucleotides match TRBD1. Germline V lookup: CDR1 ENHRY, CDR2 SYGVKD. This CDR3 region has 16 residues. After removal of 4 bases from V and 5 bases from J, the junction contained 9 bases not matched to a gene. The CDR3 sequence: CAISAGTGGLVTEAFF. The CDR3 DNA follows: TGTGCCATCAGTGCCGGGACAGGGGGTTTAGTGACTGAAGCTTTCTTT.

The chain recombines TRBV2 with TRBJ1-1, with TRBD1 matching over 7 bases. V shed 9 bases and J 1 base; nucleotides not matched to a gene: 5. The CDR3 contains 13 residues. The V gene's germline CDR1 is SNHLY and CDR2 FYNNEI. The CDR3 sequence: CASLDRANTEAFF. The CDR3 DNA is TGTGCCAGTCTCGACAGGGCGAACACTGAAGCTTTCTTT. Together with reference TRBV2 and TRBJ1-1, the CDR3 gives the full variable domain: EPEVTQTPSHQVTQMGQEVILRCVPISNHLYFYWYRQILGQKVEFLVSFYNNEISEKSEIFDDQFSVERPDGSNFTLKIRSTKLEDSAMYFCASLDRANTEAFFGQGTRLTVV.

The J gene is TRBJ1-2, the V gene TRBV19; D may be TRBD1 (5 bases). Between the trimmed V and J ends, which lost 1 base and 7 bases, there was a span of 7 bases. Germline-derived CDR1 and CDR2 are LNHDA and SQIVND (reference sequence). The CDR3 has 12 amino acids. The CDR3, as DNA: TGTGCCAGTAGTATAGGGGGCTTTGGCTACACCTTC. It codes for CASSIGGFGYTF.

This clone has a count of ten or more. V usage is TRBV3-1 (or the pseudogene TRBV3-2) and J usage is TRBJ1-3; D is uncertain. The CDR3 runs 13 residues. Germline loops: CDR1 LGHDT, CDR2 YNNKEL (reference sequence). V lost 4 bases and J 3 bases, leaving 7 bases between the germline ends. The CDR3 sequence is CASSPPYGNTIYF. In DNA form, the CDR3 reads TGTGCCAGCAGCCCCCCCTATGGAAACACCATATATTTT.